The next 17 T cell receptor beta chains were all read from a single sample in a study of T cells in Graves' hyperthyroidism and ophthalmopathy. The CDR3 regions of TCR beta were amplified from RNA transcripts. The study used the HTBI primer set for a first-round RT-PCR of the TCR CDR3. TCRdb re-called the multiplex PCR reads with MiXCR, one entry per CDR3 protein. In the table there are 550,000 to 700,000 distinct CDR3 sequences, more than 45% of which are singletons. Specimen: peripheral blood or thyroid tissue (not recorded which). Source of these receptors: an adult woman with Graves' disease, either hyperthyroidism or ophthalmopathy (not recorded which).

The rearrangement uses TRBV14 and TRBJ2-5; no reliable D call. Trimming pared 0 bases from V and 7 bases from J, leaving 9 bases between. CDR1 and CDR2 (germline): SGHDN, FVKESK. The CDR3 runs 13 residues. The CDR3 protein is CASSQDFTGTQYF. CDR3 nucleotide sequence: TGTGCCAGCAGCCAAGATTTTACGGGGACCCAGTACTTC.

This clonotype was detected only once. The chain recombines TRBV10-2 with TRBJ2-7; 7 positions match TRBD1. The CDR3 contains 14 residues. CDR1 is WSHSY, CDR2 SAAADI, per germline. Losses at the gene ends were 8 bases for V and 1 base for J; bases not matched to a gene: 8. CDR3 DNA sequence: TGCGCCAGCCGCTCGGGACAGATGTCCTACGAGCAGTACTTC. Amino acids: CASRSGQMSYEQYF.

As for this clonotype: A junction end diverges from the germline sequence, so it may reflect a read error. This chain connects TRBV2 to TRBJ2-2; the D gene is possibly TRBD1 (5 bases). The CDR3 contains 14 residues. Germline CDR1 and CDR2: SNHLY and FYNNEI. CDR3 nucleotides: TGTGCCATCAGTGACAGAGGGAACACCGGGGAGCTGTTTTTT. Encoded protein: CAISDRGNTGELFF.

J is TRBJ2-5 and V is TRBV29-1; 7 bases match TRBD1. Unmatched junction bases numbered 7, after V lost 7 bases and J lost 2 bases. The CDR3 extends over 13 amino acids. From germline, CDR1 is SQVTM and CDR2 ANQGSEA. CDR3 coding DNA: TGCAGCGCAGGACAGGTGGTACAAGAGACCCAGTACTTC. Residues: CSAGQVVQETQYF.

This clonotype was picked up many times. V and J are TRBV7-3 and TRBJ2-2; D remains unclear. Between the trimmed V and J ends, which lost 2 bases and 5 bases, there was a span of 12 bases. Per germline, CDR1 SGHTA and CDR2 FQGTGA. There are 15 residues in the CDR3. The CDR3 DNA reads as TGTGCCAGCAGCTTAGAGGCAGGACCTACCGGGGAGCTGTTTTTT. It translates to CASSLEAGPTGELFF.

In its sample, this clonotype was seen once. CDR3 DNA: TGTGCCAGCAGGGTGACAGGGGGATACCAAGAGACCCAGTACTTC. Amino acid sequence: CASRVTGGYQETQYF. The chain combines TRBV2 with TRBJ2-5, with 9 bases fitting TRBD1. The CDR3 contains 15 residues. J gave up 0 bases and V 6 bases, and 5 bases lay outside the gene matches. The germline gives CDR1 SNHLY, CDR2 FYNNEI.

This clonotype appeared many times. The gene calls are TRBV16 and TRBJ1-1; perhaps TRBD1 as D (6 bases). This CDR3 has 15 residues. Germline V gene sequence: CDR1 KGHSY, CDR2 FQNENV. Trimming took 1 base from V and 1 from J, leaving 10 bases between them. CDR3 residues: CASSQYLGANTEAFF. The CDR3, as DNA: TGTGCCAGCAGCCAATATCTGGGGGCGAACACTGAAGCTTTCTTT.

The V gene is TRBV5-1, the J gene TRBJ1-1; D is unresolved. This CDR3 spans 13 amino acids. Between the trimmed V and J ends, which lost 4 bases and 5 bases, there was a span of 12 bases. CDR1 is SGHRS, CDR2 YFSETQ, per germline. The CDR3 loop is CASSPRTTTEAFF. Here the CDR3 DNA reads TGCGCCAGCAGCCCCAGGACTACTACTGAAGCTTTCTTT.

This chain connects TRBV10-3 to TRBJ2-7; 12 nucleotides line up with TRBD1. This CDR3 comprises 16 residues. J was trimmed by 3 bases and V by 10 bases; bases with no gene match: 13. Germline CDR1 reads ENHRY; CDR2 reads SYGVKD. The CDR3 here is CASSHWDRGLSYEQYF. The CDR3, as DNA: TGTGCCAGCAGCCATTGGGACAGGGGGCTAAGCTACGAGCAGTACTTC.

The rearrangement links TRBV7-9 to TRBJ1-1; a weak D match, TRBD1 (6 bases). In germline, CDR1 is SEHNR, CDR2 FQNEAQ (reference sequence). V shed 5 bases and J shed 10 bases, with 8 bases lying between them. This CDR3 has 10 amino acids. CDR3 region: CASSTGTAFF. The CDR3 bases are TGTGCCAGCAGCACAGGGACAGCTTTCTTT.

This clonotype was detected only a few times. This chain connects TRBV10-3 to TRBJ1-2, with 10 bases identical to TRBD1. This CDR3 contains 14 residues. CDR1 and CDR2 from the germline V gene are ENHRY and SYGVKD. Trimming took 8 bases from V and 4 from J; bases not matched to a gene: 7. The CDR3 nucleotides read TGTGCCATCGGCTCGGACAGGGGGGTCTATGGCTACACCTTC. This encodes CAIGSDRGVYGYTF.

The table lists this clonotype with many counts. V and J are TRBV6-5 and TRBJ2-7; 13 positions match TRBD2. Trimming cost V 0 bases and J 6 bases; bases outside gene matches: 5. This CDR3 is 16 amino acids long. Germline CDR1 and CDR2: MNHEY and SVGAGI. DNA of the CDR3: TGTGCCAGCAGTTACTCAGCGGGACTAGCGGGGTCCGAGCAGTACTTC. Amino acids: CASSYSAGLAGSEQYF.

In this sample, this clonotype turned up a few times. The rearrangement joins TRBV10-3 to TRBJ1-5, with D possibly being TRBD1 (5 bases). CDR3 length: 14 amino acids. Germline V lookup: CDR1 ENHRY, CDR2 SYGVKD. Trimming stripped 2 bases from V and 3 bases from J, with 8 bases between. CDR3 nucleotides: TGTGCCATCAGTGAGGAGGGGCCCAATCAGCCCCAGCATTTT. Its protein product is CAISEEGPNQPQHF.

This clonotype was recorded many times. The chain combines TRBV6-5 with TRBJ2-6; no clear D. Trimming shortened V by 0 bases and J by 4 bases, and 10 bases separated the two germline ends. Looked up from germline, CDR1 is MNHEY and CDR2 is SVGAGI. The CDR3 covers 16 residues. CDR3 DNA sequence: TGTGCCAGCAGTTACTCAGGTGTTTACGGGGCCAACGTCCTGACTTTC. This encodes CASSYSGVYGANVLTF.

This clonotype was counted many times. The chain combines TRBV29-1 with TRBJ2-5; D gene unclear. CDR1 and CDR2 (germline): SQVTM, ANQGSEA. The CDR3 has 12 residues. V was clipped by 2 bases and J by 4 bases, with 8 bases between them. The CDR3 is CSVERRGETQYF. CDR3 bases: TGCAGCGTTGAAAGGAGAGGAGAGACCCAGTACTTC.

This sequence joins TRBV12-3 or TRBV12-4 and TRBJ2-7; TRBD2 might be the D (7 bases). The CDR3 totals 14 residues. With 7 bases removed from V and 1 base from J, the gap between germline ends came to 14 bases. CDR3 coding DNA: TGTGCCAGCAAACTAGGGGGGGCGTCCTACGAGCAGTACTTC. It translates to CASKLGGASYEQYF.

This clonotype was seen many times. This chain connects TRBV10-3 to TRBJ1-1; D perhaps matches TRBD1 (5 bases). Germline-derived CDR1 and CDR2 are ENHRY and SYGVKD. This CDR3 has 14 residues. Trimming pared 7 bases from V and 3 bases from J, leaving 15 bases between. CDR3 sequence reads: CAITLTGGDTEAFF. The CDR3 DNA follows: TGTGCCATCACCCTGACTGGGGGGGACACTGAAGCTTTCTTT.